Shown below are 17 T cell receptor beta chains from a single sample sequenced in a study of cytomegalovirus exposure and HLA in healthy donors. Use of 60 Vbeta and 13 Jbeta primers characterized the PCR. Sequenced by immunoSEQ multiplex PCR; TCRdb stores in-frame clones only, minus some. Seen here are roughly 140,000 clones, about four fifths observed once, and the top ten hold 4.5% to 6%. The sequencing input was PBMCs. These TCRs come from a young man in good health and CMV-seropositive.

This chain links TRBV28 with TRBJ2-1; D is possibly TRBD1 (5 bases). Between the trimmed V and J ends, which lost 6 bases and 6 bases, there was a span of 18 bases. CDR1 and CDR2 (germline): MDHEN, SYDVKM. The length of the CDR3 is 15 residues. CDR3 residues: CASRLDDSISNEQFF. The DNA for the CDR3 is TGTGCCAGCAGACTGGACGACAGTATCTCCAATGAGCAGTTCTTC. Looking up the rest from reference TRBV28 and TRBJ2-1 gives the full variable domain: DVKVTQSSRYLVKRTGEKVFLECVQDMDHENMFWYRQDPGLGLRLIYFSYDVKMKEKGDIPEGYSVSREKKERFSLILESASTNQTSMYLCASRLDDSISNEQFFGPGTRLTVL.

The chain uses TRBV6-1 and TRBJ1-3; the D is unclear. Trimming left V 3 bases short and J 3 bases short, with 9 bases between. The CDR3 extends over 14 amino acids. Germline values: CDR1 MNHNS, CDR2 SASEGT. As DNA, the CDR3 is TGTGCCAGCAGTGAGGGCGGACTTGGAAACACCATATATTTT. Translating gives CASSEGGLGNTIYF.

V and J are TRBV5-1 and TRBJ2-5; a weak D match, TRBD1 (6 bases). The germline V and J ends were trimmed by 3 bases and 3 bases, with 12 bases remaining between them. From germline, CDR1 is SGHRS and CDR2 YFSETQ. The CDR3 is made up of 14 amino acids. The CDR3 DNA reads TGCGCCAGCAGCTCCCGGGGACAAAAAGAGACCCAGTACTTC. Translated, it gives CASSSRGQKETQYF.

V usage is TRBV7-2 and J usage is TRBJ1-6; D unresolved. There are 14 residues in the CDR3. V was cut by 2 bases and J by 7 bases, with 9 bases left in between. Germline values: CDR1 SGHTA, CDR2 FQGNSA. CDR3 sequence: CASSLPNRNSPLHF. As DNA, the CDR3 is TGTGCCAGCAGCTTACCCAATAGAAATTCACCCCTCCACTTT.

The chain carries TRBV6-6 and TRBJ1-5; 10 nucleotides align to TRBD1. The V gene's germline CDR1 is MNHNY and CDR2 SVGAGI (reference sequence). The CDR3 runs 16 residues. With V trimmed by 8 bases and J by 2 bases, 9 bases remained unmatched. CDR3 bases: TGTGCCAGCGGCCCCGGGACAGGGGCCGGCAATCAGCCCCAGCATTTT. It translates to CASGPGTGAGNQPQHF.

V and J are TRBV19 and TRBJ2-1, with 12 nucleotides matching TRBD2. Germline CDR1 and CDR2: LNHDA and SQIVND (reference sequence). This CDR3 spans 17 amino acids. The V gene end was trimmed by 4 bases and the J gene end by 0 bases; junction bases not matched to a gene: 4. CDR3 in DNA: TGTGCCAGTAGTAGGGGACTAGCGGGCTTCTCCTACAATGAGCAGTTCTTC. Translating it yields CASSRGLAGFSYNEQFF.

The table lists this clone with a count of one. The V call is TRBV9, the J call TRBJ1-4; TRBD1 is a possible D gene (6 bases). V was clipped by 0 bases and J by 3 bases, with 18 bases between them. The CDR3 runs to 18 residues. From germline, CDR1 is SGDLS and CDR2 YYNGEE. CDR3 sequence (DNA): TGTGCCAGCAGCGTAGCCAGGGAGGGGGACGTCCCTAATGAAAAACTGTTTTTT. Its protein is CASSVAREGDVPNEKLFF.

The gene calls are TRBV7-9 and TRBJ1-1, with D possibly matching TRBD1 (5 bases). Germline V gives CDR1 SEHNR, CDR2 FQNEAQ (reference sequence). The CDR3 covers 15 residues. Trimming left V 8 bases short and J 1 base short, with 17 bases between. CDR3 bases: TGTGCCAGCTACCCCCCCCGGGGGGAGAACACTGAAGCTTTCTTT. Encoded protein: CASYPPRGENTEAFF.

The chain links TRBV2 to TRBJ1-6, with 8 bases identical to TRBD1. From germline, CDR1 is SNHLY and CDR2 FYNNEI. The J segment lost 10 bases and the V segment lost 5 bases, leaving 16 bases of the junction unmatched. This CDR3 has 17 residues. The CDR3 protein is CASSLTLGGTGGSPLHF. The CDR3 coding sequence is TGTGCCAGCAGTCTTACCTTAGGAGGGACAGGAGGCTCACCCCTCCACTTT.

The CDR3 is CASSVGGSNQPQHF. CDR3 bases: TGTGCCAGCAGCGTAGGGGGTAGCAATCAGCCCCAGCATTTT. The chain uses TRBV14 and TRBJ1-5, with a weak D call TRBD1 (6 bases). Trimming took 5 bases from V and 0 from J, leaving 8 bases between them. Germline-derived CDR1 and CDR2 are SGHDN and FVKESK. The CDR3 runs 14 residues.

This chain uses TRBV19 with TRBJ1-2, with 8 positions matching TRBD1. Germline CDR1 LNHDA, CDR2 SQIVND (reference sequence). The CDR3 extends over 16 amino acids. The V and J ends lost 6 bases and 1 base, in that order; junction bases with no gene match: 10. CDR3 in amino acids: CASSARSGGLNYGYTF. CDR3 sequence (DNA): TGTGCCAGTAGCGCGAGGTCAGGGGGCCTTAACTATGGCTACACCTTC.

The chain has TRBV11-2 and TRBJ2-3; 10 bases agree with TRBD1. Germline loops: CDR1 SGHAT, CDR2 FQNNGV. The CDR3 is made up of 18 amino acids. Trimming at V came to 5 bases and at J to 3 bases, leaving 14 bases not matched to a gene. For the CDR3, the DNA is TGTGCCAGCAGCCACTCCCGGGACAGGGGAAGGGAGACAGATACGCAGTATTTT. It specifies CASSHSRDRGRETDTQYF.

CDR3 DNA sequence: TGTGCCAGCAGTTCCCGACTAGCGGGAGCTCTAAACGGCGAGCAGTACTTC. This sequence encodes CASSSRLAGALNGEQYF. This chain connects TRBV28 to TRBJ2-7; TRBD2 matches 12 bases. This CDR3 region has 17 residues. V gave up 4 bases and J gave up 6 bases; unmatched junction bases: 13. CDR1 is MDHEN and CDR2 is SYDVKM in the germline V gene.

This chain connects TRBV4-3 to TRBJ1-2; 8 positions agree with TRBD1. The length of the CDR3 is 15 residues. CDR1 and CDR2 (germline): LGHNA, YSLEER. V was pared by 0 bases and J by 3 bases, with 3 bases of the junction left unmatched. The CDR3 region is CASSQETGDHYGYTF. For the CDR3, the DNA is TGCGCCAGCAGCCAAGAGACAGGGGACCACTATGGCTACACCTTC.

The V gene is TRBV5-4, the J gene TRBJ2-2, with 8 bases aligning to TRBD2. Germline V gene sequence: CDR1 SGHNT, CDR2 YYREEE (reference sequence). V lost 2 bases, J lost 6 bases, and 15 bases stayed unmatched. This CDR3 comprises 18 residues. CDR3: CASSFLMGLESPPGELFF. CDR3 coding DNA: TGTGCCAGCAGCTTTTTGATGGGACTAGAGTCCCCCCCCGGGGAGCTGTTTTTT.

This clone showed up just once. The CDR3 DNA sequence: TGTGCCTGGAGTCAGGGGACCGCTTTACATGGCTACACCTTC. This sequence encodes CAWSQGTALHGYTF. V and J are TRBV30 and TRBJ1-2; a weak D match, TRBD1 (6 bases). This CDR3 comprises 14 residues. V was shortened by 2 bases and J by 6 bases, with 16 bases between the two germline ends. Germline CDR1 GTSNPN, CDR2 SVGIG (reference sequence).

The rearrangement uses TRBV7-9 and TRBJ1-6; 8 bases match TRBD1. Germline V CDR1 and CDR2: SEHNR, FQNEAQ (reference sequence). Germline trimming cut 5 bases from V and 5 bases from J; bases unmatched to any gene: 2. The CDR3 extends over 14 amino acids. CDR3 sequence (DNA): TGTGCCAGCAGCCTGGACAGGGATAATTCACCCCTCCACTTT. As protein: CASSLDRDNSPLHF.